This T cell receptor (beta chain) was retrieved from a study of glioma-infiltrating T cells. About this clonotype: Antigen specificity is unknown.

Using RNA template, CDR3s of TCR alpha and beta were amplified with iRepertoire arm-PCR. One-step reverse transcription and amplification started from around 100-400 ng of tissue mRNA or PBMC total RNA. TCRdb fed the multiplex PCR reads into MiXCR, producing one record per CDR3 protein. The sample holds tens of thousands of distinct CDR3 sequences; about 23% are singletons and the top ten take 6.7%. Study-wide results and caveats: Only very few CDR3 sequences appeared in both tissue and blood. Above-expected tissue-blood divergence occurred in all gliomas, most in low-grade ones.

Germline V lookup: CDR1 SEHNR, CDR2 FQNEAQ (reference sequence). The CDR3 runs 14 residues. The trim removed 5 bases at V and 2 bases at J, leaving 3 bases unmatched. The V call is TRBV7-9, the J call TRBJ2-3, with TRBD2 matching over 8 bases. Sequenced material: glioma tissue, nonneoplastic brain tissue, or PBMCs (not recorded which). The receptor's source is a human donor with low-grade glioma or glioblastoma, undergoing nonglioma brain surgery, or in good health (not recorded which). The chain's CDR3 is CASSTRGATDTQYF. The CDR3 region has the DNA TGTGCCAGCAGCACGCGGGGGGCCACAGATACGCAGTATTTT.